This T cell receptor beta chain is from a study of blood T cell repertoires in COVID-19. Overall study context: COVID-19 samples from acute and convalescent phases originated in the United States, Italy and Spain. PBMCs, B-cell-depleted T cells, or T cells provided the cDNA or gDNA that made up the material.

In the original workflow: Estimation of nucleated cell counts relied on the amplification of reference gene primers. Clones were read by immunoSEQ multiplex PCR, and TCRdb kept only the in-frame ones, dropping some. Clonal size and the V and J genes are those of that table, whereas D and trimming came from the DNA. The sample lists tens of thousands of clones, 75% to 90% seen once, with 6.5% to 9% in the top ten. The germline CDR1 and CDR2 sequences are SGHTA and FQGNSA. The CDR3 covers 14 residues. Deletions cut 2 bases from V and 8 bases from J, with 15 bases between. Specimen: peripheral blood. The V gene is TRBV7-2, the J gene TRBJ1-2; unclear D gene. The source is a man in his fifties or sixties with acute or convalescent COVID-19. The CDR3 is CASSLNRVTGGYTF. The CDR3 nucleotides read TGTGCCAGCAGCTTAAATCGGGTCACGGGAGGCTACACCTTC.